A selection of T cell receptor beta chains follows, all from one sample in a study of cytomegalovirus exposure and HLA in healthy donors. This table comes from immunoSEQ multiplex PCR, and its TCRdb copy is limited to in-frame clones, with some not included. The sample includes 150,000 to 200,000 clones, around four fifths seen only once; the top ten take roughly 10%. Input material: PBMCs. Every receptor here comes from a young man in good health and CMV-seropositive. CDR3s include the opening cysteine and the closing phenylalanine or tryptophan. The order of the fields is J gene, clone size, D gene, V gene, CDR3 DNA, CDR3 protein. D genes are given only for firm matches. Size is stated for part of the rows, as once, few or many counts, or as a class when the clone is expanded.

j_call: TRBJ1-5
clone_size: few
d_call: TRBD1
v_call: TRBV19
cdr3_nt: TGTGCCAGTAGTATAGATAGAGGGACAGGGAAGAGAAGCAATCAGCCCCAGCATTTT
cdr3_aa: CASSIDRGTGKRSNQPQHF

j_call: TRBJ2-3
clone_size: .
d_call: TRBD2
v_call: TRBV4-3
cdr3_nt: TGCGCCAGCAGCCAAGAGATGGCGGGAGGAGAAATTCGCCCAGATACGCAGTATTTT
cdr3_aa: CASSQEMAGGEIRPDTQYF

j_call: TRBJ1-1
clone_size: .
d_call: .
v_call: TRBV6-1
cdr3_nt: TGTGCCAGCAAGGGCGGGGAGATGAACACTGAAGCTTTCTTT
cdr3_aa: CASKGGEMNTEAFF

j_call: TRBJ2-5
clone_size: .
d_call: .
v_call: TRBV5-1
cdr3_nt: TGCGCCAGCAGCACTCACAGGGTGGGACAAGAGACCCAGTACTTC
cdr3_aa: CASSTHRVGQETQYF

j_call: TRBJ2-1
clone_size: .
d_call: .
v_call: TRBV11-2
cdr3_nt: TGTGCCAGCAGCGTAGGAGGGTATGGTGAGCAGTTCTTC
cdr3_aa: CASSVGGYGEQFF

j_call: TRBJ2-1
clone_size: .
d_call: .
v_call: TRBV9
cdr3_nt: TGTGCCAGCAGCGAAGGGGGGGACGACACCTACAATGAGCAGTTCTTC
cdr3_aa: CASSEGGDDTYNEQFF

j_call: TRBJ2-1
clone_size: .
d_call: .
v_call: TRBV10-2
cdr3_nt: TGCGCCAAAGAGGGGGTCTTTGGGTCTGGTGAGCAGTTCTTC
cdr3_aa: CAKEGVFGSGEQFF

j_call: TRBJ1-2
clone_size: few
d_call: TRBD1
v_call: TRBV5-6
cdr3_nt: TGTGCCAGCAGCACTAAAACAGGGGGGTACTATGGCTACACCTTC
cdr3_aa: CASSTKTGGYYGYTF

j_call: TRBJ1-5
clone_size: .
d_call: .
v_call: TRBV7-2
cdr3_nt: TGTGCCAGCAGCTCAGGTCCCCCCCAGCCCCAGCATTTT
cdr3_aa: CASSSGPPQPQHF

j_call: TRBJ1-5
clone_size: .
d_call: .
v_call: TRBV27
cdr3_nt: TGTGCCAGCAGTCCGGGGAGGATTACTCAGCCCCAGCATTTT
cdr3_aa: CASSPGRITQPQHF

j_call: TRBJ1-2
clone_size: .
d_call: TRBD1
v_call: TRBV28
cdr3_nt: TGTGCCAGCAGTTTGACAGGGCATGGCTACACCTTC
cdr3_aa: CASSLTGHGYTF

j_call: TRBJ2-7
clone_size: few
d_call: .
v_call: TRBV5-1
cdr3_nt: TGCGCCAGCAGCGGCGACGGGTACTCCTACGAGCAGTACTTC
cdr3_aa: CASSGDGYSYEQYF

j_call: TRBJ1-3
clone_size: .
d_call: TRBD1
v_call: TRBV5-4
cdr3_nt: TGTGCCAGCAGCTCCGACAGGGATTCGGGAAACACCATATATTTT
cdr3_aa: CASSSDRDSGNTIYF

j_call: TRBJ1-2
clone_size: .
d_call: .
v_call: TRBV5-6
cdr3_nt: TGTGCCAGCAGCTTGGGGACAACAGTAGAAGGCTACACCTTC
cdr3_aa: CASSLGTTVEGYTF

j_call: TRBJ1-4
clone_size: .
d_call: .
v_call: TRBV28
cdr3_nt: TGTGCCAGCAGTTTTTCGGGTTCGGCGGATCCTAATGAAAAACTGTTTTTT
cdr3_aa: CASSFSGSADPNEKLFF

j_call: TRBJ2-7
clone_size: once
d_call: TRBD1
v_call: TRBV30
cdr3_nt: TGTGCCTGGAGTGACCTACAGGGACAGCTCTACGAGCAGTACTTC
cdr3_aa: CAWSDLQGQLYEQYF

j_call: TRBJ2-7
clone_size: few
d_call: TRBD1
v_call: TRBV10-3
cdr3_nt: TGTGCCATCAGTGGAGGGGACCGGGACAGGGAAATTGGGGAGCAGTACTTC
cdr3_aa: CAISGGDRDREIGEQYF

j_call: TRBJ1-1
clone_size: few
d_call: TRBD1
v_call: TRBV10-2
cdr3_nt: TGCGCCAGCAGCGGAATGGGACAGAGCCTATGGAACACTGAAGCTTTCTTT
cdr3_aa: CASSGMGQSLWNTEAFF

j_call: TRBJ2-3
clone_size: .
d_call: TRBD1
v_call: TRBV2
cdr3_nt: TGTGCCAGGACAGGGGGTCAAGGAGATACGCAGTATTTT
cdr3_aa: CARTGGQGDTQYF

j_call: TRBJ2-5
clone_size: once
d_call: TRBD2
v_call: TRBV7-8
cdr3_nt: TGTGCCAGCAGCTTAGGCGGGGGGCCGACCCAGTACTTC
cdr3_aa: CASSLGGGPTQYF

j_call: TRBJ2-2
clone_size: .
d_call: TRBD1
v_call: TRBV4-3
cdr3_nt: TGCGCCAGCAGCCAAGATCGACAGGGGAAAAGGAACACCGGGGAGCTGTTTTTT
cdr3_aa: CASSQDRQGKRNTGELFF

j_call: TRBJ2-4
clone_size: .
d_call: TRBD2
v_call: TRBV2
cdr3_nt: TGTGCCAGCTGGGGAGGGCTAGCCAAAAACATTCAGTACTTC
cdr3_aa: CASWGGLAKNIQYF

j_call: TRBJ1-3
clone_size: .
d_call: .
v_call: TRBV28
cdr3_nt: TGTGCCAGCAGTCGCTGGACAGTCTCTGGAAACACCATATATTTT
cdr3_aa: CASSRWTVSGNTIYF

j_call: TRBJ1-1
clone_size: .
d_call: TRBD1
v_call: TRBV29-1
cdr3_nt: TGCAGCGTTTTGAGGGACAGGGTCTCTGAAGCTTTCTTT
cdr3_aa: CSVLRDRVSEAFF

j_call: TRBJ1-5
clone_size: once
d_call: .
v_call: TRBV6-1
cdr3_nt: TGTGCCAGCAGTGACCAGGGTTTCGCGGGCAATCAGCCCCAGCATTTT
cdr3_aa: CASSDQGFAGNQPQHF

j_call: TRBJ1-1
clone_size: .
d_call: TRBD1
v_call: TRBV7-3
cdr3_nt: TGTGCCAGCAGCTTGACAGGGCCCACTGAAGCTTTCTTT
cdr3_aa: CASSLTGPTEAFF

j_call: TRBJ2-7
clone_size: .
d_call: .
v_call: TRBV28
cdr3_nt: TGTGCCAGCAGTTCAAAAAGCCGAGGCAGAACCTACGAGCAGTACTTC
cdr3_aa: CASSSKSRGRTYEQYF

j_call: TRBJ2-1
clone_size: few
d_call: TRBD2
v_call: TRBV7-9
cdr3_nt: TGTGCCAGCAGCCCTACCCCTCAACTAGTGGGGGGGTACAATGAGCAGTTCTTC
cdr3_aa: CASSPTPQLVGGYNEQFF

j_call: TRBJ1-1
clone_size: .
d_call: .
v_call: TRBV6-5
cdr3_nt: TGTGCCAGCAGTGAAGTTGGGTTTGGGACAGAAGCTTTCTTT
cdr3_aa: CASSEVGFGTEAFF

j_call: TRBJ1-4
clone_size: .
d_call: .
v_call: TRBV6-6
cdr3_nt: TGTGCCAGCAGTCAGACTGCAACTAATGAAAAACTGTTTTTT
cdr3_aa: CASSQTATNEKLFF

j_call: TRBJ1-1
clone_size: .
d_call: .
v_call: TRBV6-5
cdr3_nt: TGTGCCAGCAGGGAGGGGAGATTGAACACTGAAGCTTTCTTT
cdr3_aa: CASREGRLNTEAFF

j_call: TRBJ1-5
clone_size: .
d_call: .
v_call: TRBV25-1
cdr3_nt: TGTGCCAGCAGTGAATCGGGCAGGACAAGCAATCAGCCCCAGCATTTT
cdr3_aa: CASSESGRTSNQPQHF

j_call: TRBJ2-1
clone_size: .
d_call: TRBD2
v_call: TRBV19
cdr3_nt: TGTGCCAGTAGTATTGTCGGGACTACCTACAATGAGCAGTTCTTC
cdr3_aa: CASSIVGTTYNEQFF

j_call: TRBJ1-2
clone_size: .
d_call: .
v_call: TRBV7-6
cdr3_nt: TGTGCCAGCAGCTTAGCGGCGGGGGACGCTAACTATGGCTACACCTTC
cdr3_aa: CASSLAAGDANYGYTF

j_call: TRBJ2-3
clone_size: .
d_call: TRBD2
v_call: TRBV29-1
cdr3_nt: TGCAGCGTTGTTAGGCGGGAGACAGATACGCAGTATTTT
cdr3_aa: CSVVRRETDTQYF

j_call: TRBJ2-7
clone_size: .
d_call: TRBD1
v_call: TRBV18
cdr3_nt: TGTGCCAGCTCACCACCGGGACAGGGAGGATACGAGCAGTACTTC
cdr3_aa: CASSPPGQGGYEQYF

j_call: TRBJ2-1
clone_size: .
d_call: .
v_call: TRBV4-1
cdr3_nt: TGCGCCAGCGGAACAGGGAACAATGAGCAGTTCTTC
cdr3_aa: CASGTGNNEQFF

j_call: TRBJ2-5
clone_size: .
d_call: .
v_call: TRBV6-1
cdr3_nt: TGTGCCAGCAGTGTTTATCCGGTGGGGGCTTCAGAGACCCAGTACTTC
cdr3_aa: CASSVYPVGASETQYF

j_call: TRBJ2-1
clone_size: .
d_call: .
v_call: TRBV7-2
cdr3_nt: TGTGCCAGCAGCTTAGACCGGGGCTCCTACAATGAGCAGTTCTTC
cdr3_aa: CASSLDRGSYNEQFF

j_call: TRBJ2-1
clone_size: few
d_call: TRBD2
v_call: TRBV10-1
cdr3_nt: TGCGCCAGCTCAACGGCGGGAGGATTGGGCAATGAGCAGTTCTTC
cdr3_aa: CASSTAGGLGNEQFF

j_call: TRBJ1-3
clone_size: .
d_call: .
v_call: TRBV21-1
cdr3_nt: TGTGCCAGCAACCCACCCCCCTGCAGGGGTTCTGGAAACACCATATATTTT
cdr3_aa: CASNPPPCRGSGNTIYF

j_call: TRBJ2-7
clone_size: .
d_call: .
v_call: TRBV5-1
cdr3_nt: TGCGCCAGCGCCCTGACCCCTGGGCAGCCCTACGAGCAGTACTTC
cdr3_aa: CASALTPGQPYEQYF

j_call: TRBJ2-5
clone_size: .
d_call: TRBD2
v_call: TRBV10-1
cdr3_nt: TGCGCCAGCAGTGAGTCTTCCGCGGGAGGGAGCCAAGAGACCCAGTACTTC
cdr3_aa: CASSESSAGGSQETQYF

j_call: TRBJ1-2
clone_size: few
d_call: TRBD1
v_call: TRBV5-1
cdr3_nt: TGCGCCAGCAGCTTGGGACAGGGGGGCGTTTACAACTATGGCTACACCTTC
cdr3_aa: CASSLGQGGVYNYGYTF

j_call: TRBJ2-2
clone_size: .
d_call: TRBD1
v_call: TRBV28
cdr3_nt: TGTGCCAGCAGACCGGGACAGGGATTCACCGGGGAGCTGTTTTTT
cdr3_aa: CASRPGQGFTGELFF